The present entry profiles one TCR beta chain with its context. Germline CDR1 is MDHEN and CDR2 is SYDVKM. The CDR3 is 13 residues long. V dropped 6 bases and J dropped 4 bases, with 10 bases sitting between them. Cohorts were based on clinical histories the participants reported. Repertoires were generated with immunoSEQ multiplex PCR, while TCRdb's copy carries only in-frame clones and drops some. The sample records fewer than 350,000 clones, 90% being singletons. The entry originates in a study of blood T cell repertoires in COVID-19. As for the study in general: Sample material is recorded as cDNA or gDNA derived from T cells, B-cell-depleted T cells, or PBMCs.

This sequence joins TRBV28 and TRBJ1-5, with no clear D. The sequencing sample was made of PBMCs or T cells enriched from blood (not recorded which). The clonotype was recovered from a woman aged 18-29 years with acute COVID-19. The CDR3 sequence: CASRTVLNQPQHF. The CDR3, as DNA: TGTGCCAGCAGAACAGTTTTAAATCAGCCCCAGCATTTT.